A single sample gave rise to the 6 T cell receptor beta chains below, sequenced in a study of regulatory T cells in long-lasting Graves disease. Through Arm-PCR of CDR3 regions and iRepertoire HTBI primers, TCR beta libraries were built. TCRdb re-derived calls from the multiplex PCR reads in MiXCR, one entry per CDR3 protein. The sample includes 200,000 to 250,000 distinct CDR3 sequences, around 17% of them seen just once. The time point was: newly diagnosed GD, antithyroid drugs for less than 3 months. Extracted RNA from PBMCs served as the source of the TCR library. The starting material was peripheral blood mononuclear cells (PBMCs), obtained at new diagnosis, from a patient treated with antithyroid drugs. Source of these receptors: a female donor with Graves disease.

This clonotype was counted many times. This chain joins TRBV7-8 and TRBJ2-7; 9 nucleotides line up with TRBD1. This CDR3 has 16 amino acids. Germline V gene sequence: CDR1 SGHVS, CDR2 FQNEAQ. J gave up 1 base and V 0 bases, and 4 bases lay outside the gene matches. This CDR3 is CASSLARTGASYEQYF. In DNA, the CDR3 is TGTGCCAGCAGCTTAGCCCGGACAGGGGCGTCCTACGAGCAGTACTTC.

The chain couples TRBV2 to TRBJ2-4; D is possibly TRBD2 (6 bases). V was shortened by 3 bases and J by 2 bases, with 11 bases between the two germline ends. This CDR3 comprises 15 residues. CDR1 is SNHLY and CDR2 is FYNNEI in the germline V gene. The CDR3: CASSEGGRSKNIQYF. The CDR3, as DNA: TGTGCCAGCAGTGAGGGGGGACGATCCAAAAACATTCAGTACTTC.

This rearrangement joins TRBV6-2 or TRBV6-3 to TRBJ2-3; 12 positions match TRBD2. V lost 6 bases and J lost 4; bases outside the gene matches: 17. The CDR3 covers 19 residues. The germline CDR1 and CDR2 sequences are MNHEY and SVGEGT. CDR3 sequence (DNA): TGTGCCAGCAGAGACAAGGGACATGGGACTAGCGGGCCCCCAGATACGCAGTATTTT. Its translation: CASRDKGHGTSGPPDTQYF.

In this sample, this clonotype turned up many times. The rearrangement joins TRBV30 to TRBJ2-3; D may correspond to TRBD1 or TRBD2 (5 bases each). The V gene's germline CDR1 is GTSNPN and CDR2 SVGIG (reference sequence). This CDR3 comprises 14 residues. V lost 0 bases to trimming and J lost 4 bases, with 11 bases between them. CDR3 sequence (DNA): TGTGCCTGGAGTGTTGGGGGAAGCGCAGATACGCAGTATTTT. This encodes CAWSVGGSADTQYF.

This clonotype was detected ten times or more. V usage is TRBV3-1 and J usage is TRBJ2-5, with 12 bases lining up with TRBD2. In germline, CDR1 is LGHDT, CDR2 YNNKEL (reference sequence). This CDR3 is 18 amino acids long. Trimming took 4 bases from V and 1 from J; bases not matched to a gene: 10. The CDR3 coding sequence is TGTGCCAGCAGCCTCCTGAGAGGACTAGCGGGACCCCAAGAGACCCAGTACTTC. It codes for CASSLLRGLAGPQETQYF.

On this clonotype: This likely stems from a read error, as it lies one base from a far larger clone. The genes are TRBV11-2 and TRBJ2-1, with D perhaps TRBD1 (5 bases). This CDR3 has 13 amino acids. CDR1 SGHAT and CDR2 FQNNGV come from the germline V gene. CDR3 DNA sequence: TGTGCCAGCAGCCGATACTTGGACAATGAGCACTTCTTC. Translated: CASSRYLDNEHFF.